This TCR beta chain was profiled in a study of T cell changes during pregnancy in multiple sclerosis. This clone was observed many times. This CDR3 is built from 12 residues. Germline V gene sequence: CDR1 SGHDT, CDR2 YYEEEE. V dropped 0 bases and J dropped 9 bases, with 4 bases sitting between them. The data were produced by immunoSEQ multiplex PCR, yet TCRdb's version contains in-frame clones alone and is incomplete. The sample yields around 97,000 clones, 92% seen once. The receptor's source is a female donor with multiple sclerosis, enrolled in a pregnancy study. The J gene is TRBJ1-6, the V gene TRBV5-6; no clear D. Sequences were derived from peripheral blood, sampled after pregnancy. The CDR3 DNA follows: TGTGCCAGCAGCTTGGTGAGTTCACCCCTCCACTTT. The encoded protein is CASSLVSSPLHF.